The rows below give T cell receptor beta chains drawn from one sample of a study of blood T cell repertoires in COVID-19. This table comes from immunoSEQ multiplex PCR, and its TCRdb copy is limited to in-frame clones, with some not included. Of about 350,000 clones in the sample, over 80% were seen once. Sequencing was performed on peripheral blood. The receptors originated from a man aged 25-40 years with COVID-19, enrolled during active disease. Both conserved end residues are part of each CDR3. Fields, in order: J gene, clone size, V gene, CDR3 protein. Clone size is not always given. Where it is, it says once, few, many or a class for expanded clones.

TRBJ2-5	few	TRBV25-1	CASSRQGGWETQYF
TRBJ2-2	.	TRBV7-2	CASTPGQGLFF
TRBJ2-1	.	TRBV6-5	CASSQRQGTYNEQFF
TRBJ2-7	.	TRBV9	CASGGAHSYEQYF
TRBJ2-1	.	TRBV18	CASSLPGTGENEQFF
TRBJ1-1	once	TRBV7-9	CASSLDQRTAQAFF
TRBJ2-3	.	TRBV28	CASRSSGTDTQYF
TRBJ2-1	.	TRBV6-5	CASSYERAGSNEQFF
TRBJ2-5	.	TRBV10-3	CAISDDQGGVPGWETQYF
TRBJ2-7	.	TRBV5-4	CASSLVGAAYEQYF
TRBJ2-5	.	TRBV7-8	CASSSGQGTQETQYF
TRBJ2-7	.	TRBV4-1	CASSQELLAQPYEQYF
TRBJ2-7	.	TRBV7-9	CASSQGDWFYEQYF
TRBJ2-5	once	TRBV5-4	CASRETTEETQYF
TRBJ1-2	.	TRBV4-2	CASSQDGQGPSSYTF
TRBJ2-7	.	TRBV2	CASSGDLDRDTYEQYF
TRBJ1-5	.	TRBV5-4	CASSLDLGRNQPQHF
TRBJ2-1	.	TRBV6-2/TRBV6-3	CASSYDSGTSGPRSSYNEQFF
TRBJ2-5	.	TRBV19	CASSIAAGETQYF
TRBJ1-4	many	TRBV28	CASSHATTSEKLFF
TRBJ2-1	.	TRBV5-1	CASSARQGSSYNEQFF
TRBJ2-7	.	TRBV9	CASSAGTGISYEQYF
TRBJ2-5	few	TRBV28	CASRLTGGGETQYF
TRBJ1-4	.	TRBV3-1/TRBV3-2	CASSRKTGSLEKLFF
TRBJ2-1	.	TRBV12-5	CASGLAGWVNEQFF
TRBJ1-1	.	TRBV6-2/TRBV6-3	CASSYRGMGTEAFF
TRBJ1-1	once	TRBV27	CASSLSRGSTEAFF
TRBJ2-7	.	TRBV14	CASSHRDRNYYEQYF
TRBJ2-3	once	TRBV15	CATKRTGADTQYF
TRBJ2-1	.	TRBV13	CASSLNPTTFYNEQFF
TRBJ2-3	.	TRBV6-2/TRBV6-3	CASSYSAGSTDTQYF
TRBJ1-1	.	TRBV7-3	CASSIQGNTEAFF
TRBJ2-7	.	TRBV11-2	CASSFQAYLDEQYF
TRBJ1-2	.	TRBV5-6	CASSLDRGGYGYTF
TRBJ2-5	.	TRBV5-8	CASSLRQGMQTQYF
TRBJ1-5	.	TRBV19	CASGAGLYNQPQHF
TRBJ1-5	.	TRBV18	CASSPTQGSGQPQHF
TRBJ1-2	.	TRBV5-5	CASSLTGDINYGYTF
TRBJ2-3	.	TRBV5-4	CASSLRRQGVDTDTQYF
TRBJ1-2	.	TRBV6-4	CASSGGTKNGYTF
TRBJ2-3	.	TRBV9	CASICIPFELTDTQYF
TRBJ1-6	.	TRBV5-1	CASSLDRGVNSPLHF